This T cell receptor (beta chain) was captured by sequencing in a study of T-cell memory formation after mild COVID-19 (dated by TCRdb to about 2021). The study in broad terms: Most TCR sequence clusters were specific to one of the two donors. Longitudinal TCRalpha and TCRbeta repertoire sequencing tracked T-cell clones expanding and contracting after mild COVID-19 in a couple of donors. Two young, previously healthy adult volunteers made up the cohort, one male and one female. Results the study describes overall, beyond this receptor: Contracting CD4+ clones were located mainly in the CM and EM memory subsets, whereas CD8+ clones were found to be enriched in EMRA. The study included only a couple of mild cases, and larger cohorts that include severe cases with pre-infection samples were judged to be necessary. SARS-CoV-2 specificity of the second-wave clones peaking on day 37 was not confirmed. Some responding clones were detected in pre-infection memory, suggesting pre-existing cross-reactive memory T cells joined the SARS-CoV-2 response. From day 15 to 85, contracting clones showed balanced CD4/CD8 phenotypes, whereas a second wave of clones that expanded from day 15 to 37 leaned towards CD4+.

The V end loses 1 base and the J end loses 7 bases, and a stretch of 12 bases separates them. Measured from the cysteine to the phenylalanine, the CDR3 is 14 residues long. Only the CDR3 part of the read is kept: 42 bases, read in frame from the first base. CDR1 and CDR2 are drawn from the germline V gene: SGHRS, YFSETQ. This clonotype was picked up a small number of times. Its antigen is unknown. Qualities for individual bases were not recorded, and no much larger clone is one base off. Ficoll-Paque density gradient centrifugation was used to isolate PBMCs. The listed sequencing device is Illumina NovaSeq 6000. Using 5'RACE with constant-segment primers, TCRalpha and TCRbeta cDNA libraries were constructed, with sample barcodes and unique molecular identifiers added in the process. Trizol reagent was used to extract RNA from every sample. The libraries were amplified in two PCR steps, and the second step added a second sample barcode and Illumina TruSeq adapters. Sequencing of libraries was performed on an Illumina NovaSeq with 2 x 150 bp paired-end reads. The original pipeline was this. Demultiplexing of reads and collapsing into UMI-guided consensus sequences were performed with migec v1.2.7. With mixcr v2.1.11, UMI consensuses were aligned to TRA and TRB V and J templates and assembled into clonotypes. A clonotype was counted as expanded or contracted only when both edgeR and NoisET called the clonotype significant, with the noise models trained on biological replicates. For edgeR calls, a false discovery rate-adjusted p below 0.01 and a log2 fold-change threshold of 1 were applied. As an exploratory analysis of dynamics, max-normalized trajectories of the 1000 most abundant clonotypes were examined with PCA combined with hierarchical clustering. Separately sequenced CD4+ and CD8+ repertoires were used to assign a CD4 or CD8 phenotype to each responding clone. TCRdb reprocessing: public reads trimmed at Q25 with fastp, clones called with MiXCR, in-frame beta chains kept. Every CDR3 protein is listed once, alongside the most common genes and DNA of its rows. The V and J calls reflect TCRdb's pipeline rather than the authors' work. The sample records about 400,000 distinct CDR3 sequences, approximately 15% of which are singletons. About a fifth of the sample is in the top ten clones.

This receptor was taken from a man between 18 and 35 years old who had mild COVID-19 (a few samples of this study predate the infection). The sample titles of this study are shuffled in the database, so cell type and time point are left out; the donor was told from shared clones. Sequenced input: PBMCs or a T cell subset sorted from them (not recorded which). The chain was built from TRBV5-1 and TRBJ1-5; no D segment can be confidently identified. DNA sequence: TGCGCCAGCAGCTTGTCCCCGGGCATCCAGCCCCAGCATTTT. Translated, this gives CASSLSPGIQPQHF.